This TCR beta chain was identified in a study of blood T cell repertoires in COVID-19. Using immunoSEQ multiplex PCR, the repertoire was profiled, and TCRdb retains in-frame clones only, with some absent. The sample has fewer than 300,000 clones, approximately 89% seen once. The material sequenced was PBMCs or T cells enriched from blood (not recorded which). The origin of this receptor is a woman in her thirties or forties with acute COVID-19.

The CDR3 bases are TGCGCCAGCAGCTCTTACGGGGACTTAATCGATGAGCAGTTCTTC. This codes for CASSSYGDLIDEQFF. V and J are TRBV5-1 and TRBJ2-1; D may be TRBD2 (6 bases). The CDR3 runs to 15 residues. Germline CDR1 reads SGHRS; CDR2 reads YFSETQ. The germline V and J ends were trimmed by 3 bases and 8 bases, with 18 bases remaining between them. The variable domain in full, with the rest retrieved from reference TRBV5-1 and TRBJ2-1, is KAGVTQTPRYLIKTRGQQVTLSCSPISGHRSVSWYQQTPGQGLQFLFEYFSETQRNKGNFPGRFSGRQFSNSRSEMNVSTLELGDSALYLCASSSYGDLIDEQFFGPGTRLTVL.